The 20 T cell receptor beta chains in this list originate from one sample, sequenced in a study of T cells after posttransplantation cyclophosphamide. Data came from immunoSEQ multiplex PCR; TCRdb stores just in-frame clones and leaves some out. The repertoire has over 20,000 clones, just over 85% of them found once; the top ten carry roughly 2.2%. Sampled 1 year posttransplant, controls received myeloablative marrow transplants, methotrexate and a calcineurin inhibitor. The specimen was PBMCs, collected 362 days after allogeneic stem cell transplant with calcineurin inhibitor and methotrexate. The source is a female patient between 30 and 40 years old who received an allogeneic stem cell transplant from an unrelated donor, was CMV-positive, and had acute and chronic GVHD. The T cells may partly be graft donor cells.

This chain uses TRBV5-6 with TRBJ2-2, with 10 positions matching TRBD1. Germline V gives CDR1 SGHDT, CDR2 YYEEEE. This CDR3 contains 15 residues. The trim removed 2 bases at V and 4 bases at J, leaving 2 bases unmatched. CDR3 sequence reads: CASSFWDRGTGELFF. CDR3 DNA: TGTGCCAGCAGCTTCTGGGACAGGGGCACCGGGGAGCTGTTTTTT.

CDR3 sequence reads: CATGSSGGYNEQFF. CDR3 DNA sequence: TGTGCCACGGGCTCTAGCGGGGGTTACAATGAGCAGTTCTTC. J is TRBJ2-1 and V is TRBV15, with 10 nucleotides matching TRBD2. The CDR3 loop spans 14 amino acids. V lost 9 bases and J lost 4; bases outside the gene matches: 6. Germline CDR1 and CDR2: LNHNV and YYDKDF (reference sequence).

The chain links TRBV5-1 to TRBJ2-7; D call uncertain. CDR3 size: 13 residues. The germline CDR1 and CDR2 sequences are SGHRS and YFSETQ. The V gene lost 5 bases and the J gene lost 4 bases, with 13 bases spanning the gap. For the CDR3, the DNA is TGCGCCAGCAGTCCCCTGGTCCTATACGAGCAGTACTTC. It yields the protein CASSPLVLYEQYF.

V is TRBV7-8 and J is TRBJ2-7; D is unclear. The CDR3 has 12 amino acids. V shed 2 bases and J shed 4 bases, with 6 bases lying between them. The V gene's germline CDR1 is SGHVS and CDR2 FQNEAQ. The CDR3 sequence is CASSLNQYEQYF. CDR3 nucleotide sequence: TGTGCCAGCAGCTTAAATCAGTACGAGCAGTACTTC.

This clone showed up just once. This chain joins TRBV7-9 and TRBJ1-4; TRBD1 matches at 7 bases. CDR1 is SEHNR and CDR2 is FQNEAQ in the germline V gene (reference sequence). The CDR3 is 12 residues long. J was trimmed by 8 bases and V by 7 bases; bases with no gene match: 4. CDR3 coding DNA: TGTGCCAGCAACAGGGGCTCCGAAAAACTGTTTTTT. Its protein product is CASNRGSEKLFF.

The rearrangement links TRBV7-2 to TRBJ2-1; D is undetermined. The CDR3 contains 14 residues. V was pared by 5 bases and J by 9 bases, with 17 bases between. Germline V lookup: CDR1 SGHTA, CDR2 FQGNSA. The CDR3 sequence is CASSPTFSSGEQFF. The CDR3 nucleotides read TGTGCCAGCAGCCCCACATTTTCCTCGGGTGAGCAGTTCTTC. The variable domain in full, completed from reference TRBV7-2 and TRBJ2-1, reads GAGVSQSPSNKVTEKGKDVELRCDPISGHTALYWYRQSLGQGLEFLIYFQGNSAPDKSGLPSDRFSAERTGGSVSTLTIQRTQQEDSAVYLCASSPTFSSGEQFFGPGTRLTVL.

The chain joins TRBV5-1 to TRBJ1-1, with D perhaps TRBD1 (6 bases). CDR1 is SGHRS, CDR2 YFSETQ, per germline. The CDR3 consists of 14 residues. Trimming shortened V by 4 bases and J by 10 bases, and 20 bases separated the two germline ends. CDR3 coding DNA: TGCGCCAGCAGCCATGACCTCCTCCGGACAGCAGCTTTCTTT. It specifies CASSHDLLRTAAFF. Supplemented by reference TRBV5-1 and TRBJ1-1, the full variable domain reads KAGVTQTPRYLIKTRGQQVTLSCSPISGHRSVSWYQQTPGQGLQFLFEYFSETQRNKGNFPGRFSGRQFSNSRSEMNVSTLELGDSALYLCASSHDLLRTAAFFGQGTRLTVV.

Here the CDR3 reads CASSSSGIPTGELFF. The CDR3 coding sequence is TGTGCCAGCAGCTCGTCAGGGATCCCAACCGGGGAGCTGTTTTTT. V is TRBV11-2 and J is TRBJ2-2; TRBD1 is a possible D gene (5 bases). The CDR3 is 15 amino acids. The V end was cut by 4 bases, the J end by 5 bases, with 14 bases between. In germline, CDR1 is SGHAT, CDR2 FQNNGV.

The V and J genes are TRBV6-5 and TRBJ1-2, with 8 bases matching TRBD1. Germline CDR1 reads MNHEY; CDR2 reads SVGAGI. The V segment lost 0 bases and the J segment 5 bases; nucleotides outside the gene matches: 8. This CDR3 spans 16 amino acids. The chain's CDR3 is CASSYSNPGTGYGYTF. The CDR3 nucleotides read TGTGCCAGCAGTTACTCGAATCCCGGGACAGGATATGGCTACACCTTC.

The chain employs TRBV30 and TRBJ2-7; 7 positions agree with TRBD2. The CDR3 totals 14 residues. In germline, CDR1 is GTSNPN, CDR2 SVGIG (reference sequence). The V and J ends lost 1 base and 1 base, in that order; junction bases with no gene match: 4. The CDR3 protein is CAWSEWGGSYEQYF. For the CDR3, the DNA is TGTGCCTGGAGTGAGTGGGGGGGATCCTACGAGCAGTACTTC. The full variable domain, rest sourced from reference TRBV30 and TRBJ2-7, is SQTIHQWPATLVQPVGSPLSLECTVEGTSNPNLYWYRQAAGRGLQLLFYSVGIGQISSEVPQNLSASRPQDRQFILSSKKLLLSDSGFYLCAWSEWGGSYEQYFGPGTRLTVT.

The V and J genes are TRBV7-8 and TRBJ1-5; D unresolved. V lost 3 bases and J 0 bases, leaving 9 bases between the germline ends. The germline V gene encodes CDR1 SGHVS and CDR2 FQNEAQ. The CDR3 sequence is 15 residues long. Here the CDR3 DNA reads TGTGCCAGCAGCTTTGGAGACTATAGCAATCAGCCCCAGCATTTT. It encodes CASSFGDYSNQPQHF.

The V call is TRBV15, the J call TRBJ1-4; the D is unclear. CDR1 is LNHNV and CDR2 is YYDKDF in the germline V gene (reference sequence). The CDR3 runs to 18 residues. Trimming removed 2 bases at V and 13 bases at J, with 29 bases between. This CDR3 reads CATSRYSSASGPTHRLFF. The CDR3 nucleotides read TGTGCCACCAGCAGATATTCGTCGGCTTCAGGTCCCACGCACCGACTGTTTTTT.

V usage is TRBV28 and J usage is TRBJ2-6, with D tentatively TRBD1 (6 bases). Trimming left V 3 bases short and J 1 base short, with 7 bases between. The CDR3 runs to 15 residues. Germline CDR1 and CDR2: MDHEN and SYDVKM. The CDR3 loop reads CASSFTGSGANVLTF. CDR3 DNA: TGTGCCAGCAGTTTTACAGGGTCTGGGGCCAACGTCCTGACTTTC. Using reference TRBV28 and TRBJ2-6 for the parts outside the CDR3, the full variable domain is DVKVTQSSRYLVKRTGEKVFLECVQDMDHENMFWYRQDPGLGLRLIYFSYDVKMKEKGDIPEGYSVSREKKERFSLILESASTNQTSMYLCASSFTGSGANVLTFGAGSRLTVL.

This chain links TRBV6-6 with TRBJ1-1; a possible D gene is TRBD1 (6 bases). Between the trimmed V and J ends, which lost 1 base and 8 bases, there was a span of 11 bases. CDR3 length: 13 residues. Germline CDR1 MNHNY, CDR2 SVGAGI (reference sequence). The CDR3, as DNA: TGTGCCAGCAGTTACTTTGGGGACAAAGAAGCTTTCTTT. This translates into CASSYFGDKEAFF.

This chain links TRBV27 with TRBJ2-1, with D perhaps TRBD2 (6 bases). Trimming removed 5 bases from V and 9 bases from J, with 23 bases in between. CDR1 MNHEY and CDR2 SMNVEV come from the germline V gene (reference sequence). CDR3 size: 16 residues. The CDR3 coding sequence is TGTGCCAGCAGTCTCAGGTTAGCTCCCCGGAGGGGTGAGCAGTTCTTC. As protein: CASSLRLAPRRGEQFF.

This chain connects TRBV4-1 to TRBJ1-2; D gene uncertain. The CDR3 is 13 residues long. Germline V gives CDR1 MGHRA, CDR2 YSYEKL. V was pared by 0 bases and J by 4 bases, with 6 bases between. CDR3 amino acids: CASSQDGAYGYTF. The CDR3, as DNA: TGCGCCAGCAGCCAAGACGGAGCCTATGGCTACACCTTC.

V is TRBV6-5 and J is TRBJ1-2; no reliable D call. Germline-derived CDR1 and CDR2 are MNHEY and SVGAGI. The CDR3 covers 11 residues. The V and J ends lost 5 bases and 8 bases respectively, with 9 bases between them. Here the CDR3 reads CASSTIHGYTF. The DNA for the CDR3 is TGTGCCAGCAGTACGATACACGGCTACACCTTC.

J is TRBJ2-3 and V is TRBV2; possible D gene TRBD2, 6 bases. This CDR3 region has 14 residues. Germline V lookup: CDR1 SNHLY, CDR2 FYNNEI. V lost 6 bases and J lost 6, with 16 bases in between. For the CDR3, the DNA is TGTGCCAGCAGGGGACTCATCCGCGCCGATACGCAGTATTTT. This sequence encodes CASRGLIRADTQYF.

The chain combines TRBV4-1 with TRBJ2-4; TRBD1 matches 9 bases. The V gene's germline CDR1 is MGHRA and CDR2 YSYEKL. The CDR3 spans 14 residues. Losses at the gene ends were 1 base for V and 9 bases for J; bases not matched to a gene: 4. The CDR3 coding sequence is TGCGCCAGCAGCCAAGGACAGGGGGGTGCCATTCAGTACTTC. This sequence encodes CASSQGQGGAIQYF.

The rearrangement links TRBV19 to TRBJ1-3; D is unresolved. CDR1 is LNHDA, CDR2 SQIVND, per germline (reference sequence). The CDR3 runs 11 residues. Trimming stripped 7 bases from V and 4 bases from J, with 5 bases between. The CDR3 DNA follows: TGTGCCAGTACACAGGGAAACACCATATATTTT. Its protein is CASTQGNTIYF. Looking up the rest from reference TRBV19 and TRBJ1-3 gives the full variable domain: DGGITQSPKYLFRKEGQNVTLSCEQNLNHDAMYWYRQDPGQGLRLIYYSQIVNDFQKGDIAEGYSVSREKKESFPLTVTSAQKNPTAFYLCASTQGNTIYFGEGSWLTVV.